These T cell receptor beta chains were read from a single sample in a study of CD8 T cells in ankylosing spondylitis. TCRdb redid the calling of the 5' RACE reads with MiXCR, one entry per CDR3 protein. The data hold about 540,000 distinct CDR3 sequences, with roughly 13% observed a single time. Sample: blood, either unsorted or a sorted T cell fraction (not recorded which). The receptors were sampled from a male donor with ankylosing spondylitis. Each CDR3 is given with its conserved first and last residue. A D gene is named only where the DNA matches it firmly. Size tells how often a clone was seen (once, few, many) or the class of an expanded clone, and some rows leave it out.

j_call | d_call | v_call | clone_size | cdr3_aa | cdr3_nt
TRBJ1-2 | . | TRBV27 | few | CASSATGQGGYTF | TGTGCCAGCAGTGCTACAGGGCAAGGAGGCTACACCTTC
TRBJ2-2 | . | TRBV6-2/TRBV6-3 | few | CASSYKIASWSGELFF | TGTGCCAGCAGTTACAAAATAGCTTCCTGGTCCGGGGAGCTGTTTTTT
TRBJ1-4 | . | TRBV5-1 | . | CASSSGVRNEKLFF | TGCGCCAGCAGCTCGGGAGTCAGGAATGAAAAACTGTTTTTT
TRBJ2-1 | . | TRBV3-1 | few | CASSQDYRDNEQFF | TGTGCCAGCAGCCAAGATTATCGGGACAATGAGCAGTTCTTC
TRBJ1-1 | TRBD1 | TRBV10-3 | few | CAISESGGIEAFF | TGTGCCATCAGTGAGTCAGGGGGCATTGAAGCTTTCTTT
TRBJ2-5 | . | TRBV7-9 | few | CASSPEVLMSAQYF | TGTGCCAGCAGCCCGGAGGTCCTAATGTCGGCCCAGTACTTC
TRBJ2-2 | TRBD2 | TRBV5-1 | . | CASSSRTSGTVGNTGELFF | TGCGCCAGCAGCTCGAGGACTAGCGGAACAGTAGGGAACACCGGGGAGCTGTTTTTT
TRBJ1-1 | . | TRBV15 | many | CATSRGDTEAFF | TGTGCCACCAGCAGAGGGGATACTGAAGCTTTCTTT
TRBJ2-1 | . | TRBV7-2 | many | CASSLAGASYNEQFF | TGCGCCAGCAGCTTGGCAGGGGCCTCCTACAATGAGCAGTTCTTC
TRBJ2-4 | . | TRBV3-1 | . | CASKSSGALAKNIQYF | TGTGCCAGCAAGTCATCAGGGGCTTTAGCCAAAAACATTCAGTACTTC
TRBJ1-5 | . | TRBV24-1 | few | CATSAGTQPQHF | TGTGCCACCAGTGCAGGGACTCAGCCCCAGCATTTT
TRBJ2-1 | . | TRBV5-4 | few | CASSSTGTTSIEQFF | TGTGCCAGCAGCTCAACCGGGACAACCTCTATAGAGCAGTTCTTC
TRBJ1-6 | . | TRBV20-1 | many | CSASLSSYNSPLHF | TGCAGTGCTAGTCTGAGCTCCTATAATTCACCCCTCCACTTT
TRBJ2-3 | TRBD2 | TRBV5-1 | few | CASSPTSLSTDTQYF | TGCGCCAGCAGCCCGACTAGCCTTTCCACAGATACGCAGTATTTT
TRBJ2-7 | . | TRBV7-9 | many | CASSVGQRSYEQYF | TGTGCCAGCAGCGTCGGACAGCGTTCCTACGAGCAGTACTTC
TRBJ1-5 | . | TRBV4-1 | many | CASSEEVGDRHQPQHF | TGCGCCAGCAGCGAAGAGGTGGGAGACAGACATCAGCCCCAGCATTTT
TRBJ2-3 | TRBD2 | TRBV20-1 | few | CSAPRLLAVTDTQYF | TGCAGTGCTCCCCGCCTTCTAGCGGTAACAGATACGCAGTATTTT
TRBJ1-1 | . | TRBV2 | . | CASSEAAWNTEAFF | TGTGCCAGCAGTGAAGCGGCATGGAACACTGAAGCTTTCTTT
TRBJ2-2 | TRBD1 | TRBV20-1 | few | CSARDAGRGLLGELFF | TGCAGTGCTAGAGATGCGGGCAGGGGGCTGTTAGGGGAGCTGTTTTTT
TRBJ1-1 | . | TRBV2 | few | CASMEGVAAFF | TGTGCCAGCATGGAGGGGGTTGCAGCTTTCTTT
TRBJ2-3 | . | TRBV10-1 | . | CASSETSKDTQYF | TGCGCCAGCAGTGAAACTAGCAAAGATACGCAGTATTTT
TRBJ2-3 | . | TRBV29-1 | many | CSVDLPGTDTQYF | TGCAGCGTTGATCTTCCGGGAACGGATACGCAGTATTTT
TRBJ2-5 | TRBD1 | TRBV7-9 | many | CASSIGGPETQYF | TGTGCCAGCAGCATAGGGGGCCCGGAGACCCAGTACTTC
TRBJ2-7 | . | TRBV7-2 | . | CASSFLAGSAYEQYF | TGTGCCAGCAGCTTTCTCGCAGGGTCGGCCTACGAGCAGTACTTC
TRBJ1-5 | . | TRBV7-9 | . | CASSLASQPQHF | TGTGCCAGCAGCTTAGCGTCCCAGCCCCAGCATTTT
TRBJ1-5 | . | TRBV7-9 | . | CASSLAQGHQPQHF | TGTGCCAGCAGCTTAGCGCAGGGGCATCAGCCCCAGCATTTT
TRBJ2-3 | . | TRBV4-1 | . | CASSQQRTDTQYF | TGCGCCAGCAGCCAACAGCGAACAGATACGCAGTATTTT
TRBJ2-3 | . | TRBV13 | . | CASSLGFGRAGDTQYF | TGTGCCAGCAGCTTAGGGTTCGGAAGGGCCGGAGATACGCAGTATTTT
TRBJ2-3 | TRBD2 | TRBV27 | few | CASSLTSASWTDTQYF | TGTGCCAGCAGCCTAACTAGCGCCTCATGGACAGATACGCAGTATTTT
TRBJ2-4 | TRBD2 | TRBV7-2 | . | CASSLLTSTRIQYF | TGTGCCAGCAGCCTCCTGACTAGCACTCGGATTCAGTACTTC
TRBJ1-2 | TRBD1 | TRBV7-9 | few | CASSARDREDIYGYTF | TGTGCCAGCAGCGCAAGGGACAGGGAAGACATCTATGGCTACACCTTC
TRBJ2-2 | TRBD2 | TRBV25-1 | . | CASRSGLATGELFF | TGTGCCAGCAGGTCCGGACTAGCCACCGGGGAGCTGTTTTTT
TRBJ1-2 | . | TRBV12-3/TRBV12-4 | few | CASSLGQGYTF | TGTGCCAGCAGTTTGGGTCAAGGCTACACCTTC
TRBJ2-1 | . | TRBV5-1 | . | CASSPSIFRYTVDDEQFF | TGCGCCAGCAGCCCCAGCATCTTTCGCTACACGGTCGATGATGAGCAGTTCTTC
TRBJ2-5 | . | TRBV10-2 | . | CASSDDSWETQYF | TGCGCCAGCAGTGACGACTCATGGGAGACCCAGTACTTC
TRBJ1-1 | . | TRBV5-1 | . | CASSLNENTEAFF | TGCGCCAGCAGCTTGAATGAGAACACTGAAGCTTTCTTT
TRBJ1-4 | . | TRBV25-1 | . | CASTETLAGEKLFF | TGTGCCAGCACCGAGACTCTGGCGGGTGAAAAACTGTTTTTT
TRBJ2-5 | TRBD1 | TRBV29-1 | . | CSVEASGTGRETQYF | TGCAGCGTTGAAGCTTCCGGGACAGGGCGGGAGACCCAGTACTTC
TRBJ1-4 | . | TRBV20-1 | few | CSARKGTNEKLFF | TGCAGTGCGAGGAAGGGGACTAATGAAAAACTGTTTTTT
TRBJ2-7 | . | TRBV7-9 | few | CASSLAGLGEQYF | TGTGCCAGCAGCTTAGCTGGTTTAGGTGAGCAGTACTTC
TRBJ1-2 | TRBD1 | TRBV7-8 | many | CASSLRDRARNYGYTF | TGTGCCAGCAGCTTAAGGGACAGGGCCCGTAACTATGGCTACACCTTC
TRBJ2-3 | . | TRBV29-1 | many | CSVAWWRGNQATDTQYF | TGCAGCGTCGCCTGGTGGCGTGGGAATCAGGCCACAGATACGCAGTATTTT
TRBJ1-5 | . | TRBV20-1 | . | CSARIGEPNQPQHF | TGCAGTGCCAGGATCGGGGAACCTAATCAGCCCCAGCATTTT
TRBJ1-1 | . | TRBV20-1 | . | CSARDGQSLNTEAFF | TGCAGTGCTAGAGACGGACAGTCGTTAAACACTGAAGCTTTCTTT
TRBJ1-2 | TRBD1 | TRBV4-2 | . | CASSLTTTGQGDGYTF | TGTGCCAGCAGCCTTACTACGACGGGACAGGGTGATGGCTACACCTTC
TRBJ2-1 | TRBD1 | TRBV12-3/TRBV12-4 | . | CASNIRDRGYNEQFF | TGTGCCAGCAATATCCGGGACAGGGGCTACAATGAGCAGTTCTTC
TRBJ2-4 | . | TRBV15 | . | CATSSRGYLAKNIQYF | TGTGCCACCAGCAGCCGGGGGTACCTAGCCAAAAACATTCAGTACTTC
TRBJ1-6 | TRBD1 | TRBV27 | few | CASSGERTGVGSPLHF | TGTGCCAGCAGTGGGGAAAGGACAGGGGTCGGTTCACCCCTCCACTTT